This T cell receptor (beta chain) was recovered during a study of beta chain features in type 1 diabetes. Concerning this clone: No antigen is known for it.

cDNA synthesis used the whole RNA isolate, giving expressed TCRB sequences. Some clones are missing from TCRdb's copy, which holds only in-frame ones; the method was immunoSEQ multiplex PCR. Of about 340,000 clones detected, under 8.5% appear once; the ten largest clones hold 0.44%. V lost 4 bases and J 0 bases, leaving 8 bases between the germline ends. The CDR3 length is 14 residues. Looked up from germline, CDR1 is SNHLY and CDR2 is FYNNEI. Study observations and caveats: Compared with healthy donors, patients appeared to share more similar naive, central memory and regulatory TCRB repertoires. For Type 1 diabetes patients, all four CD4+ subsets carried TCRB CDR3s that were moderately but significantly shorter. A potential influence of HLA type upon TCRB rearrangement remained unresolved herein. With patients and controls alike, PCR might favor shorter templates to an equal degree.

The sequenced sample was central memory CD4+ T cells from blood. This sequence originates from a woman between 18 and 29 years old in good health. The chain employs TRBV2 and TRBJ2-3; no reliable D call. CDR3 sequence: CASSVDSSTDTQYF. CDR3 DNA sequence: TGTGCCAGCAGTGTGGATTCTAGCACAGATACGCAGTATTTT.